This T cell receptor (beta chain) was identified in a study of OX40 agonist ivuxolimab in advanced cancers. About the research overall: Every 2 weeks, patients received ivuxolimab intravenously, dosed at 0.01 to 10 mg/kg.

Autoimmune disease history or systemic immunosuppression barred patients. Points on this clone: Antigen unknown.

Findings of the study overall: At doses 0.1 to 3.0 mg/kg, CD4+ and CD8+ clones expanded.

Clones were sequenced by immunoSEQ multiplex PCR, and TCRdb holds only the in-frame ones, with some missing. Of 60,000 to 65,000 clones listed, 80% to 95% are singletons. Per the germline V gene, CDR1 is SGHVS and CDR2 is FNYEAQ. The V end lost 4 bases, the J end lost 5 bases, and 15 bases lay between the germline ends. The CDR3 is 15 amino acids. The sequence derives from an adult with an advanced solid tumor such as melanoma, head and neck, liver or kidney cancer. The chain combines TRBV7-6 with TRBJ2-1; unclear D gene. Here the sequenced sample was CD4+ or CD8+ T cells sorted from blood, taken in a trial of the OX40 agonist ivuxolimab. The CDR3 DNA is TGTGCCAGCAGCTCCCGAGATCCGGGCAACAATGAGCAGTTCTTC. It is translated as CASSSRDPGNNEQFF.